These 15 T cell receptor beta chains were sequenced from one sample in a study of cytomegalovirus exposure and HLA in healthy donors. The PCR was carried out with 60 Vbeta primers and 13 Jbeta primers. Profiling relied on immunoSEQ multiplex PCR, and the TCRdb table lists in-frame clones only, not all of them. The data show 160,000 or so clones, 70% to 80% seen once. What was sequenced was PBMCs. These receptors came from a middle-aged woman in good health and CMV-seronegative.

The chain uses TRBV28 and TRBJ1-2; D is ambiguous. CDR3 length equals 13 residues. V was pared by 5 bases and J by 3 bases, with 10 bases between. From germline, CDR1 is MDHEN and CDR2 SYDVKM. The DNA for the CDR3 is TGTGCCAGCAGTATAAAGAGGGACTATGGCTACACCTTC. Translating gives CASSIKRDYGYTF.

The chain joins TRBV6-1 to TRBJ1-1; perhaps TRBD1 as D (6 bases). The V gene lost 5 bases and the J gene lost 4 bases, with 11 bases spanning the gap. Looked up from germline, CDR1 is MNHNS and CDR2 is SASEGT. The CDR3 has 13 residues. The CDR3 spells CASSWTEATEAFF. In DNA, the CDR3 is TGTGCCAGCAGTTGGACAGAAGCCACTGAAGCTTTCTTT.

This sequence joins TRBV11-2 and TRBJ2-7; TRBD1 matches at 8 bases. The CDR3 totals 14 residues. The trim removed 6 bases at V and 1 base at J, leaving 5 bases unmatched. Germline values: CDR1 SGHAT, CDR2 FQNNGV. CDR3 region: CASRRTGGSYEQYF. CDR3 nucleotides: TGTGCCAGCAGACGTACAGGGGGTTCCTACGAGCAGTACTTC.

V is TRBV9 and J is TRBJ1-1, with a possible D match to TRBD1 (5 bases). V lost 3 bases and J lost 5, with 14 bases in between. This CDR3 region has 14 residues. The germline gives CDR1 SGDLS, CDR2 YYNGEE. CDR3 coding DNA: TGTGCCAGCAGCGGGGGGAGGTTGGAGACTGAAGCTTTCTTT. Translated: CASSGGRLETEAFF.

This chain links TRBV9 with TRBJ2-3, with 8 bases lining up with TRBD2. Germline V gene sequence: CDR1 SGDLS, CDR2 YYNGEE. CDR3 size: 14 residues. The junction had 3 bases not matched to a gene; V was cut back by 0 bases and J by 6 bases. The CDR3 sequence: CASSVGGLEDTQYF. As DNA, the CDR3 is TGTGCCAGCAGCGTAGGGGGACTAGAGGATACGCAGTATTTT.

The V call is TRBV27, the J call TRBJ2-7; possible D gene TRBD1, 6 bases. V was pared by 10 bases and J by 3 bases, with 16 bases between. This CDR3 has 13 amino acids. Germline CDR1 reads MNHEY; CDR2 reads SMNVEV (reference sequence). The chain's CDR3 is CATTPRTVYEQYF. The CDR3 region has the DNA TGTGCCACCACCCCCCGGACAGTCTACGAGCAGTACTTC.

This sequence joins TRBV15 and TRBJ2-2, with 9 bases that match TRBD1. Looked up from germline, CDR1 is LNHNV and CDR2 is YYDKDF (reference sequence). The CDR3 is 18 residues long. Trimming removed 5 bases from V and 0 bases from J; junction bases left unmatched: 10. The CDR3 reads CATSGTGTELPNTGELFF. The CDR3 coding sequence is TGTGCCACCAGCGGGACAGGGACAGAGTTACCGAACACCGGGGAGCTGTTTTTT.

This clone was found a few times. The rearrangement uses TRBV4-1 and TRBJ2-1, with TRBD2 matching over 8 bases. V shed 2 bases and J 4 bases; nucleotides not matched to a gene: 7. The CDR3 loop spans 16 amino acids. Germline V gene data show CDR1 as MGHRA and CDR2 as YSYEKL. CDR3 residues: CASSQHSSGTYNEQFF. CDR3 sequence (DNA): TGCGCCAGCAGCCAACATAGTAGCGGGACTTACAATGAGCAGTTCTTC.

V gene TRBV18 combines with J gene TRBJ2-3, with 7 bases identical to TRBD1. The germline V gene encodes CDR1 KGHSH and CDR2 LQKENI. The CDR3 spans 17 residues. V shed 1 base and J 1 base; nucleotides not matched to a gene: 8. CDR3 sequence: CASSPLGQLTGTDTQYF. DNA for the CDR3: TGTGCCAGCTCACCACTGGGACAGCTTACTGGCACAGATACGCAGTATTTT.

The chain couples TRBV5-6 to TRBJ1-5, with TRBD1 as a possible D gene (6 bases). V gave up 4 bases and J gave up 4 bases, with 18 bases separating them. The CDR3 runs 16 residues. Looked up from germline, CDR1 is SGHDT and CDR2 is YYEEEE. CDR3 region: CASSPRGPGFNQPQHF. In nucleotides, the CDR3 is TGTGCCAGCAGCCCGCGGGGGCCAGGGTTTAATCAGCCCCAGCATTTT.

The V and J genes are TRBV7-9 and TRBJ1-1, with 9 bases lining up with TRBD1. Germline V CDR1 and CDR2: SEHNR, FQNEAQ (reference sequence). This CDR3 is 15 amino acids long. The junction had 4 bases not matched to a gene; V was cut back by 0 bases and J by 5 bases. The CDR3 nucleotides read TGTGCCAGCAGCTTAGCCGGGACAGGGAGTACTGAAGCTTTCTTT. This translates into CASSLAGTGSTEAFF. Looking up the rest from reference TRBV7-9 and TRBJ1-1 gives the full variable domain: DTGVSQNPRHKITKRGQNVTFRCDPISEHNRLYWYRQTLGQGPEFLTYFQNEAQLEKSRLLSDRFSAERPKGSFSTLEIQRTEQGDSAMYLCASSLAGTGSTEAFFGQGTRLTVV.

CDR3 nucleotide sequence: TGTGCCAGCAGCGCCCACCCCGTCGGAGCGTCCTACAATGAGCAGTTCTTC. It codes for CASSAHPVGASYNEQFF. The chain uses TRBV9 and TRBJ2-1; D is undetermined. Germline CDR1 and CDR2: SGDLS and YYNGEE. V dropped 3 bases and J dropped 1 base, with 17 bases sitting between them. The CDR3 consists of 17 residues.

The chain uses TRBV6-6 and TRBJ1-6, with 9 bases aligning to TRBD1. J was trimmed by 14 bases and V by 2 bases; bases with no gene match: 10. The V gene's germline CDR1 is MNHNY and CDR2 SVGAGI (reference sequence). The CDR3 spans 15 residues. Here the CDR3 reads CASSYPGQGDLALHF. The CDR3 DNA follows: TGTGCCAGCAGTTACCCGGGACAGGGCGATCTAGCCCTCCACTTT.

The J gene is TRBJ1-3, the V gene TRBV7-9, with D perhaps TRBD1 (5 bases). The germline V gene has CDR1 SEHNR and CDR2 FQNEAQ (reference sequence). V was pared by 8 bases and J by 7 bases, with 12 bases between. The length of the CDR3 is 12 residues. The CDR3 DNA reads as TGTGCCAGCCCTGGGGCCGGTAACACCATATATTTT. It is translated as CASPGAGNTIYF.

The gene calls are TRBV14 and TRBJ2-5; TRBD2 matches at 12 bases. Germline values: CDR1 SGHDN, CDR2 FVKESK. The CDR3 covers 15 residues. V shed 3 bases, J shed 7 bases, and the junction held 6 bases outside the gene matches. The CDR3 is CASSHLTSGGGTQYF. The CDR3 DNA follows: TGTGCCAGCAGCCACTTGACTAGCGGGGGCGGGACCCAGTACTTC. The whole variable domain, remainder taken from reference TRBV14 and TRBJ2-5, is EAGVTQFPSHSVIEKGQTVTLRCDPISGHDNLYWYRRVMGKEIKFLLHFVKESKQDESGMPNNRFLAERTGGTYSTLKVQPAELEDSGVYFCASSHLTSGGGTQYFGPGTRLLVL.